What follows are 20 T cell receptor beta chains derived from one specimen sequenced in a study of CD4+ T cells in melanoma. Clones were read by immunoSEQ multiplex PCR, and TCRdb kept only the in-frame ones, dropping some. This table holds about 22,000 clones, approximately 80% found once. The specimen was cells from a culture (not recorded whether cultured in vitro). Source of these receptors: a human donor with melanoma.

The chain joins TRBV12-5 to TRBJ1-4, with D maybe TRBD1 (6 bases). CDR1 is LGHNT and CDR2 is FRNRAP in the germline V gene. V lost 6 bases and J 10 bases, leaving 12 bases between the germline ends. This CDR3 comprises 12 residues. CDR3 protein: CASGTGWAKLFF. The CDR3 DNA reads TGTGCTAGTGGCACAGGGTGGGCAAAACTGTTTTTT.

The rearrangement joins TRBV6-5 to TRBJ1-2, with a tentative D call TRBD1 (6 bases). The CDR3 has 13 amino acids. V gave up 4 bases and J gave up 6 bases, with 12 bases separating them. Germline CDR1 and CDR2: MNHEY and SVGAGI. This CDR3 reads CASSSPEGDGYTF. The DNA for the CDR3 is TGTGCCAGCAGTTCCCCGGAGGGGGATGGCTACACCTTC.

The chain is built from TRBV18 and TRBJ1-5; weak D call: TRBD1 (5 bases). V lost 5 bases and J 3 bases, leaving 14 bases between the germline ends. The CDR3 is 15 amino acids. Germline CDR1 KGHSH, CDR2 LQKENI. The CDR3 DNA is TGTGCCAGCTCATCAACGCAGGGCTACAATCAGCCCCAGCATTTT. Its protein is CASSSTQGYNQPQHF.

CDR3 loop: CASRTSRGYRTSNNEQFF. CDR3 sequence (DNA): TGTGCCAGCCGTACGAGCCGGGGCTACCGTACCTCGAACAATGAGCAGTTCTTC. The J gene is TRBJ2-1, the V gene TRBV18; D tentatively reads TRBD1 or TRBD2 (5 bases each). Trimming cost V 8 bases and J 5 bases, with 28 bases left between them. Per the germline V gene, CDR1 is KGHSH and CDR2 is LQKENI. This CDR3 has 18 residues.

The chain combines TRBV6-5 with TRBJ1-2; D remains unclear. V was trimmed by 2 bases and J by 6 bases, leaving 7 bases between them. The germline V gene encodes CDR1 MNHEY and CDR2 SVGAGI. The CDR3 has 12 amino acids. CDR3: CASSYDGDGYTF. The CDR3, as DNA: TGTGCCAGCAGTTACGATGGGGATGGCTACACCTTC.

CDR3 in amino acids: CASSFGGSSYEQYF. CDR3 in DNA: TGTGCCAGCAGCTTCGGGGGAAGCTCCTACGAGCAGTACTTC. The chain combines TRBV7-2 with TRBJ2-7; D perhaps matches TRBD2 (6 bases). Germline lookup yields CDR1 SGHTA and CDR2 FQGNSA. The V and J ends lost 3 bases and 0 bases respectively, with 9 bases between them. This CDR3 spans 14 amino acids.

The chain is built from TRBV6-1 and TRBJ2-6; D uncertain. The CDR3 runs 15 residues. Germline CDR1 MNHNS, CDR2 SASEGT. V shed 4 bases and J shed 2 bases, with 9 bases lying between them. The CDR3 reads CASSGWRAGANVLTF. The CDR3 nucleotides read TGTGCCAGCAGTGGATGGCGCGCTGGGGCCAACGTCCTGACTTTC.

The chain couples TRBV14 to TRBJ2-7; 8 nucleotides line up with TRBD1. Germline CDR1 and CDR2: SGHDN and FVKESK. The CDR3 covers 17 residues. The junction had 11 bases not matched to a gene; V was cut back by 4 bases and J by 0 bases. The CDR3 loop reads CASSPRGQGLSSYEQYF. Here the CDR3 DNA reads TGTGCCAGCAGCCCCAGGGGGCAGGGTCTAAGCTCCTACGAGCAGTACTTC.

The chain uses TRBV30 and TRBJ2-1; 10 positions agree with TRBD1. There are 13 residues in the CDR3. The trim removed 5 bases at V and 12 bases at J, leaving 10 bases unmatched. CDR1 and CDR2 (germline): GTSNPN, SVGIG (reference sequence). The CDR3 loop is CAWSPGQGIWQFF. CDR3 coding DNA: TGTGCCTGGTCCCCGGGACAGGGGATATGGCAGTTCTTC.

The V call is TRBV27, the J call TRBJ2-5, with D perhaps assigned TRBD1 or TRBD2 (5 bases each). Trimming took off 3 bases at V and 5 bases at J, with 19 bases between the two ends. The V gene's germline CDR1 is MNHEY and CDR2 SMNVEV (reference sequence). This CDR3 comprises 16 residues. The CDR3 DNA reads as TGTGCCAGCAGTTTGCGGCAGGGAGCTTCTCGGGAGACCCAGTACTTC. Amino acid sequence: CASSLRQGASRETQYF.

The sample holds one count of this clone. CDR3 coding DNA: TGTGCCAGCAGCCGATTCACCGGGACAGGGGATCCGGTCGAGCAGTACTTC. Its protein product is CASSRFTGTGDPVEQYF. The chain uses TRBV7-6 and TRBJ2-7; 10 bases are shared with TRBD1. V lost 5 bases to trimming and J lost 6 bases; unmatched junction nucleotides: 16. This CDR3 is built from 17 residues. Germline CDR1 is SGHVS and CDR2 is FNYEAQ.

The chain carries TRBV14 and TRBJ2-1; D is perhaps TRBD1 or TRBD2 (5 bases each). CDR1 is SGHDN, CDR2 FVKESK, per germline. The CDR3 has 16 residues. Trimming cost V 0 bases and J 3 bases, with 12 bases left between them. The CDR3 here is CASSQDPWGIYNEQFF. The CDR3, as DNA: TGTGCCAGCAGCCAAGATCCGTGGGGGATCTACAATGAGCAGTTCTTC.

The chain couples TRBV18 to TRBJ1-5, with D unclear. CDR3 length: 12 residues. V lost 6 bases to trimming and J lost 7 bases, with 10 bases between them. Germline V gene lookup returns CDR1 KGHSH and CDR2 LQKENI. The CDR3 region has the DNA TGTGCCAGCTCCCCGGGTGGGCAGCCCCAGCATTTT. This codes for CASSPGGQPQHF.

J is TRBJ2-5 and V is TRBV5-1; no firm D call. Trimming cost V 5 bases and J 3 bases, with 11 bases left between them. This CDR3 region has 13 residues. Germline assignment: CDR1 SGHRS and CDR2 YFSETQ. This CDR3 reads CASSQASEETQYF. The CDR3 DNA follows: TGCGCCAGCAGTCAAGCGTCGGAAGAGACCCAGTACTTC.

The chain uses TRBV4-1 and TRBJ1-3, with D maybe TRBD1 (5 bases). Germline loops: CDR1 MGHRA, CDR2 YSYEKL. The CDR3 sequence is 19 residues long. The V gene lost 2 bases and the J gene lost 0 bases, with 20 bases spanning the gap. CDR3 nucleotides: TGCGCCAGCAGCCAACCTAGGGGATCCGGGATCGACTCTGGAAACACCATATATTTT. Amino acids: CASSQPRGSGIDSGNTIYF.

This clone has a handful of counts. This rearrangement joins TRBV12-5 to TRBJ1-6; D may be TRBD1 (5 bases). The V gene lost 2 bases and the J gene lost 1 base, with 15 bases spanning the gap. This CDR3 contains 18 residues. Germline loops: CDR1 LGHNT, CDR2 FRNRAP. The CDR3 protein is CASGLLLGGASYNSPLHF. CDR3 bases: TGTGCTAGTGGTTTGCTATTGGGGGGAGCGTCCTATAATTCACCCCTCCACTTT.

This clone occurred once. V gene TRBV2 combines with J gene TRBJ2-7, with 7 positions matching TRBD2. V dropped 8 bases and J dropped 3; count of bases not matched to a gene: 7. CDR1 and CDR2 (germline): SNHLY, FYNNEI. The CDR3 extends over 13 amino acids. CDR3 in amino acids: CASLSGGRYEQYF. DNA of the CDR3: TGTGCCAGCCTATCGGGGGGACGCTACGAGCAGTACTTC.

Turning to this clone: At one boundary the junction diverges from the germline segment, which might be a read error. This CDR3 is also generated by other DNA sequences in the sample. The chain carries TRBV30 and TRBJ1-5; no clear D. Per germline, CDR1 GTSNPN and CDR2 SVGIG (reference sequence). The CDR3 is 13 amino acids. CDR3 sequence reads: CAWSRGFEQPQHF. In nucleotides, the CDR3 is TGTGCCTGGAGCCGCGGTTTTGAACAGCCACAGCATTTT. The full variable domain, rest sourced from reference TRBV30 and TRBJ1-5, is SQTIHQWPATLVQPVGSPLSLECTVEGTSNPNLYWYRQAAGRGLQLLFYSVGIGQISSEVPQNLSASRPQDRQFILSSKKLLLSDSGFYLCAWSRGFEQPQHFGDGTRLSIL.

This sequence joins TRBV25-1 and TRBJ1-6, with 8 positions matching TRBD1. The CDR3 contains 14 residues. Germline CDR1 MGHDK, CDR2 SYGVNS. The J segment lost 4 bases and the V segment lost 8 bases, leaving 4 bases of the junction unmatched. CDR3 amino acids: CASGGTGYNSPLHF. The CDR3 DNA is TGTGCCAGCGGAGGGACAGGATATAATTCACCCCTCCACTTT. Supplemented by reference TRBV25-1 and TRBJ1-6, the full variable domain reads EADIYQTPRYLVIGTGKKITLECSQTMGHDKMYWYQQDPGMELHLIHYSYGVNSTEKGDLSSESTVSRIRTEHFPLTLESARPSHTSQYLCASGGTGYNSPLHFGNGTRLTVT.

This clone was detected only once. The J gene is TRBJ1-5, the V gene TRBV7-2, with a weak D call TRBD1 (5 bases). This CDR3 region has 13 residues. CDR1 SGHTA and CDR2 FQGNSA come from the germline V gene. Trimming left V 6 bases short and J 9 bases short, with 15 bases between. CDR3 sequence reads: CASSPGSSRPQHF. In DNA form, the CDR3 reads TGTGCCAGCAGTCCAGGGTCAAGTCGGCCCCAGCATTTT.